This TCR beta chain is from a study of T cell repertoires in cytomegalovirus infection. For the study at large: Public TCR beta signature analysis indicated the presence of both CMV infection and matching HLA type.

Whole-study results and caveats: Cumulated frequencies of public TCR beta families served to identify carriers of CMV plus the relevant HLA. Within the response measured ex vivo, HLA-C-restricted CMV-specific TCR beta clonotypes were dominant.

In regard to this clonotype: Its antigen is unknown.

Germline lookup yields CDR1 LGHNA and CDR2 YSLEER. The CDR3 spans 15 residues. The V and J ends lost 5 bases and 8 bases respectively, with 21 bases between them. Each CDR3 protein gets one entry after TCRdb re-called the reads with MiXCR. The sample lists 110,000 to 150,000 distinct CDR3 sequences, approximately 5.9% occurring once. This sequence was found in a human donor in good health (CMV status not recorded). Some clones in this sample may be carry-over from other donors' samples. Sequencing used PBMCs. The rearrangement links TRBV4-3 to TRBJ1-1, with a tentative D call TRBD1 (5 bases). The DNA for the CDR3 is TGCGCCAGCAGCGTTTCTTGGAGGGGCGCAAGGGAAGCTTTCTTT. Its translation: CASSVSWRGAREAFF.